These 28 T cell receptor beta chains share one sample of origin, sequenced in a study of T cell responses to AZD1222 COVID-19 vaccine. The repertoire was sequenced with immunoSEQ multiplex PCR; TCRdb's copy has only in-frame clones and lacks some. The repertoire has more than 55,000 clones, 65% to 80% of them found once; the top ten carry under 4.5%. The source material was peripheral blood, sampled 28 days after the second AZD1222 dose. These receptors were obtained from an adult who received the AZD1222 COVID-19 vaccine.

The rearrangement links TRBV3-1 (or the pseudogene TRBV3-2) to TRBJ1-5; maybe TRBD1 (6 bases). Between the trimmed V and J ends, which lost 0 bases and 7 bases, there was a span of 10 bases. The CDR3 runs 14 residues. Germline V gene sequence: CDR1 LGHDT, CDR2 YNNKEL (reference sequence). CDR3 sequence reads: CASSQDIQGQPQHF. The CDR3 coding sequence is TGTGCCAGCAGCCAAGATATTCAGGGGCAGCCCCAGCATTTT.

The chain uses TRBV28 and TRBJ2-1; perhaps TRBD2 as D (5 bases). V was clipped by 6 bases and J by 4 bases, with 16 bases between them. This CDR3 has 15 amino acids. Germline V CDR1 and CDR2: MDHEN, SYDVKM. This CDR3 reads CASSHRPGLYNEQFF. The CDR3 DNA follows: TGTGCCAGCAGCCACCGACCGGGGTTATACAATGAGCAGTTCTTC.

V is TRBV13 and J is TRBJ1-6; D remains unclear. CDR3 size: 14 residues. Germline-derived CDR1 and CDR2 are PRHDT and FYEKMQ (reference sequence). V was shortened by 3 bases and J by 7 bases, with 10 bases between the two germline ends. The CDR3 sequence: CASSFRTGNSPLHF. CDR3 sequence (DNA): TGTGCCAGCAGCTTTAGGACTGGGAATTCACCCCTCCACTTT.

The rearrangement joins TRBV20-1 to TRBJ1-6; possibly TRBD1 for D (5 bases). Trimming took off 7 bases at V and 5 bases at J, with 6 bases between the two ends. The CDR3 sequence is 11 residues long. Germline V gene data show CDR1 as DFQATT and CDR2 as SNEGSKA (reference sequence). The CDR3 DNA reads as TGCAGTGGACAGAATAATTCACCCCTCCACTTT. This sequence encodes CSGQNNSPLHF.

V usage is TRBV5-1 and J usage is TRBJ1-3, with 8 bases fitting TRBD1. The CDR3 is 15 amino acids. Germline CDR1 reads SGHRS; CDR2 reads YFSETQ. V lost 3 bases and J lost 4; bases outside the gene matches: 6. The CDR3 DNA sequence: TGCGCCAGCAGCTCAGGGGGCGCGGAAGGAAACACCATATATTTT. This translates into CASSSGGAEGNTIYF.

The chain joins TRBV27 to TRBJ1-5; D gene unclear. Germline V gene sequence: CDR1 MNHEY, CDR2 SMNVEV (reference sequence). This CDR3 has 13 amino acids. V lost 0 bases, J lost 6 bases, and 6 bases lay in between. CDR3 in DNA: TGTGCCAGCAGTTTATCGTTCCTTCAGCCCCAGCATTTT. It specifies CASSLSFLQPQHF.

The V call is TRBV5-1, the J call TRBJ2-2; TRBD2 matches at 7 bases. Germline CDR1 SGHRS, CDR2 YFSETQ. There are 15 residues in the CDR3. Germline trimming cut 4 bases from V and 0 bases from J; bases unmatched to any gene: 3. CDR3 sequence (DNA): TGCGCCAGCAGCCCCAGCGGGGCGAACACCGGGGAGCTGTTTTTT. Its translation is CASSPSGANTGELFF.

This chain connects TRBV7-2 to TRBJ1-6; TRBD1 might be the D (5 bases). CDR3 length: 15 amino acids. Germline CDR1 is SGHTA and CDR2 is FQGNSA. Trimming took off 1 base at V and 15 bases at J, with 19 bases between the two ends. The CDR3 coding sequence is TGTGCCAGCAGCTTAGGTGCACAGGTTCCTCGGGGCCTCCACTTT. The encoded protein is CASSLGAQVPRGLHF.

The chain has TRBV10-3 and TRBJ2-3, with D hard to call. From germline, CDR1 is ENHRY and CDR2 SYGVKD. V lost 0 bases to trimming and J lost 6 bases, with 4 bases between them. The CDR3 consists of 12 residues. The CDR3 DNA follows: TGTGCCATCAGTGAGTCGAGGGATACGCAGTATTTT. Protein sequence: CAISESRDTQYF.

J is TRBJ1-2 and V is TRBV19; D unresolved. The CDR3 is 15 amino acids. Germline V CDR1 and CDR2: LNHDA, SQIVND (reference sequence). The V and J ends lost 5 bases and 3 bases respectively, with 16 bases between them. The CDR3 coding sequence is TGTGCCAGTAGTCCCGCCAGGAACGGGGACTATGGCTACACCTTC. It translates to CASSPARNGDYGYTF.

This sequence joins TRBV19 and TRBJ1-1; D remains unclear. Trimming cost V 6 bases and J 2 bases, with 4 bases left between them. The CDR3 spans 11 residues. Germline V lookup: CDR1 LNHDA, CDR2 SQIVND (reference sequence). CDR3 sequence: CASRLNTEAFF. CDR3 sequence (DNA): TGTGCCAGTAGGCTTAACACTGAAGCTTTCTTT.

The gene calls are TRBV28 and TRBJ1-4, with D unclear. Deletions cut 6 bases from V and 4 bases from J, with 9 bases between. Germline CDR1 reads MDHEN; CDR2 reads SYDVKM. CDR3 length equals 13 residues. The CDR3 reads CASSPSVNEKLFF. CDR3 coding DNA: TGTGCCAGCAGCCCCTCCGTTAATGAAAAACTGTTTTTT.

The rearrangement joins TRBV29-1 to TRBJ1-4; TRBD1 agrees at 11 bases. Germline values: CDR1 SQVTM, CDR2 ANQGSEA. V shed 4 bases, J shed 5 bases, and the junction held 6 bases outside the gene matches. The CDR3 covers 15 residues. This chain's CDR3 is CSVGGGQGGNEKLFF. DNA for the CDR3: TGCAGCGTTGGTGGGGGACAGGGGGGAAATGAAAAACTGTTTTTT. Combining the CDR3 with reference TRBV29-1 and TRBJ1-4 gives the whole variable domain SAVISQKPSRDICQRGTSLTIQCQVDSQVTMMFWYRQQPGQSLTLIATANQGSEATYESGFVIDKFPISRPNLTFSTLTVSNMSPEDSSIYLCSVGGGQGGNEKLFFGSGTQLSVL.

J is TRBJ2-5 and V is TRBV6-2 or TRBV6-3; possibly TRBD2 for D (6 bases). The CDR3 covers 13 residues. CDR1 and CDR2 from the germline V gene are MNHEY and SVGEGT. Trimming cost V 2 bases and J 3 bases, with 7 bases left between them. CDR3 sequence reads: CASSYGLKETQYF. The CDR3 DNA sequence: TGTGCCAGCAGTTACGGACTAAAAGAGACCCAGTACTTC.

The genes are TRBV6-6 and TRBJ1-5; a weak D match, TRBD1 (6 bases). This CDR3 is 16 amino acids long. Deletions cut 0 bases from V and 12 bases from J, with 21 bases between. Per germline, CDR1 MNHNY and CDR2 SVGAGI (reference sequence). CDR3 sequence reads: CASSYSTRQGTQGQHF. DNA of the CDR3: TGTGCCAGCAGTTACTCGACACGGCAGGGAACACAGGGCCAGCATTTT.

This sequence joins TRBV29-1 and TRBJ2-1, with 8 bases lining up with TRBD1. With V trimmed by 3 bases and J by 6 bases, 4 bases remained unmatched. Germline V gene lookup returns CDR1 SQVTM and CDR2 ANQGSEA. The CDR3 contains 13 residues. CDR3 residues: CSVDRTGSNEQFF. CDR3 DNA sequence: TGCAGCGTTGACAGGACAGGGAGCAATGAGCAGTTCTTC.

The CDR3: CASSQRRGGGYTF. As DNA, the CDR3 is TGTGCCAGCAGCCAAAGACGGGGCGGGGGCTACACCTTC. The J gene is TRBJ1-2, the V gene TRBV3-1 (or the pseudogene TRBV3-2); D might be TRBD1 (5 bases). The germline gives CDR1 LGHDT, CDR2 YNNKEL (reference sequence). The V end was cut by 2 bases, the J end by 8 bases, with 12 bases between. The CDR3 has 13 amino acids.

In DNA, the CDR3 is TGTGCCAGCGGTGGGAGACCTCCTAGGGACGAGCAGTACTTC. Translated: CASGGRPPRDEQYF. The chain carries TRBV28 and TRBJ2-7; a weak D match, TRBD2 (5 bases). Trimming stripped 8 bases from V and 5 bases from J, with 19 bases between. Germline CDR1 and CDR2: MDHEN and SYDVKM. The CDR3 loop spans 14 amino acids.

The chain couples TRBV12-3 or TRBV12-4 to TRBJ1-1; D gene unclear. This CDR3 contains 12 residues. Deletions cut 2 bases from V and 6 bases from J, with 7 bases between. Here the CDR3 DNA reads TGTGCCAGCAGTTTAAGGGTGTCTGAAGCTTTCTTT. It encodes CASSLRVSEAFF.

This chain uses TRBV7-9 with TRBJ2-5; D uncertain. The V gene lost 5 bases and the J gene lost 2 bases, with 6 bases spanning the gap. The CDR3 runs to 12 residues. The germline gives CDR1 SEHNR, CDR2 FQNEAQ (reference sequence). The chain's CDR3 is CASSRQQETQYF. The CDR3, as DNA: TGTGCCAGCAGCCGTCAGCAAGAGACCCAGTACTTC.

The chain uses TRBV12-3 or TRBV12-4 and TRBJ1-6; unclear D gene. The CDR3 is 13 residues long. V was clipped by 3 bases and J by 9 bases, with 9 bases between them. The DNA for the CDR3 is TGTGCCAGCAGTTTTAAGTCAGTTTCACCCCTCCACTTT. Its translation is CASSFKSVSPLHF.

V gene TRBV11-2 combines with J gene TRBJ2-7, with 10 bases lining up with TRBD2. The trim removed 3 bases at V and 0 bases at J, leaving 5 bases unmatched. The germline V gene has CDR1 SGHAT and CDR2 FQNNGV. The CDR3 contains 16 residues. The CDR3 is CASSLDSGGHSYEQYF. In nucleotides, the CDR3 is TGTGCCAGCAGCTTGGATAGCGGGGGGCACTCCTACGAGCAGTACTTC.

The CDR3 loop reads CASSLGGTYSGNTIYF. The DNA for the CDR3 is TGCGCCAGCAGCTTGGGAGGTACTTACTCTGGAAACACCATATATTTT. The chain recombines TRBV5-1 with TRBJ1-3, with D hard to call. Trimming cost V 0 bases and J 0 bases, with 10 bases left between them. The CDR3 runs 16 residues. Germline V lookup: CDR1 SGHRS, CDR2 YFSETQ.

V usage is TRBV20-1 and J usage is TRBJ1-5; weak D call: TRBD1 (6 bases). In germline, CDR1 is DFQATT, CDR2 SNEGSKA (reference sequence). Trimming shortened V by 3 bases and J by 4 bases, and 13 bases separated the two germline ends. CDR3 size: 14 residues. CDR3 sequence: CSASPGAGNQPQHF. The DNA of the CDR3 is TGCAGTGCTAGTCCAGGGGCGGGTAATCAGCCCCAGCATTTT.

This rearrangement joins TRBV7-2 to TRBJ2-1; TRBD1 matches 7 bases. V lost 3 bases and J lost 8; bases outside the gene matches: 4. Germline values: CDR1 SGHTA, CDR2 FQGNSA. There are 13 residues in the CDR3. The CDR3 nucleotides are TGTGCCAGCAGCTTGACAGGGCCCCATGAGCAGTTCTTC. Translated: CASSLTGPHEQFF.

The chain combines TRBV19 with TRBJ1-2; 7 nucleotides agree with TRBD1. Per the germline V gene, CDR1 is LNHDA and CDR2 is SQIVND (reference sequence). V lost 6 bases to trimming and J lost 5 bases; unmatched junction nucleotides: 9. The CDR3 is 14 residues long. The CDR3 loop reads CASRSGRGTYGYTF. The CDR3 DNA is TGTGCCAGTAGGTCGGGCAGGGGGACGTATGGCTACACCTTC. Together with reference TRBV19 and TRBJ1-2, the CDR3 gives the full variable domain: DGGITQSPKYLFRKEGQNVTLSCEQNLNHDAMYWYRQDPGQGLRLIYYSQIVNDFQKGDIAEGYSVSREKKESFPLTVTSAQKNPTAFYLCASRSGRGTYGYTFGSGTRLTVV.

The V call is TRBV13, the J call TRBJ1-5; D uncertain. CDR1 is PRHDT and CDR2 is FYEKMQ in the germline V gene (reference sequence). Trimming cost V 3 bases and J 0 bases, with 3 bases left between them. The CDR3 length is 13 residues. The CDR3 loop is CASSLGSNQPQHF. DNA for the CDR3: TGTGCCAGCAGCTTGGGTAGCAATCAGCCCCAGCATTTT. Drawing the rest from reference TRBV13 and TRBJ1-5, the complete variable domain is AAGVIQSPRHLIKEKRETATLKCYPIPRHDTVYWYQQGPGQDPQFLISFYEKMQSDKGSIPDRFSAQQFSDYHSELNMSSLELGDSALYFCASSLGSNQPQHFGDGTRLSIL.

The chain joins TRBV7-9 to TRBJ1-2; D unresolved. Trimming cost V 4 bases and J 7 bases, with 16 bases left between them. Germline loops: CDR1 SEHNR, CDR2 FQNEAQ (reference sequence). This CDR3 is 14 amino acids long. In DNA form, the CDR3 reads TGTGCCAGCAGCTCTCCGAATCCATGGCGTGGCTACACCTTC. Its translation is CASSSPNPWRGYTF.